The T cell receptor (beta chain) described here comes from a study of T cell responses to AZD1222 COVID-19 vaccine (dated by TCRdb to about 2021). Study-level background: A total of around 240 trial participants underwent TCR sequencing, of whom 207 had received two doses of AZD1222 and around 25 had received two doses of the MenACWY control vaccine. Trial participants were enrolled by age into 18-55, 56-69 and 70-plus year subgroups, with about 150, 28 and 57 TCR-sequenced participants respectively.

Per the publication, the time point label means: sample from adult after SARS-CoV-2 infection, after symptom onset. A couple of convalescent COVID-19 patients, sampled after symptom onset from adults with prior SARS-CoV-2 infection, were also TCR-sequenced for comparison. The CDR3 regions of human TCRbeta chains were analyzed by immunosequencing. On the study's bioinformatics: Repertoire TCRs were matched against a reference library of SARS-CoV-2-specific TCRs generated with the MIRA antigen-specificity platform. Breadth meant the fraction of unique TCRs that were SARS-CoV-2-associated, whereas depth meant the fraction of total T cells that were SARS-CoV-2-associated. Each spike-specific TCR was assigned to its reactive spike region and to a CD4 or CD8 class using the MIRA data. Log10-transformed breadth and depth values were compared by one-way ANOVA with Sidak's multiple comparisons tests. The immuneACCESS repertoire file appears here via TCRdb, limited to in-frame rearrangements. These files lack a portion of the clones; in checked studies, under half of the deficit traces to unresolved V genes, and the cause of the others is not known. D and trimming were read from the DNA, whereas the V and J calls and clone size are those reported in that table. In all, the sample holds about 150,000 clones, and 80% to 90% of those were seen once. The biggest ten clones account for 6.9% of the sample.

Inclusive of the bounding cysteine and phenylalanine, the CDR3 is 15 residues long. Just the 45-base CDR3 DNA is kept, in frame starting at base 1. Cut back by 0 bases and 1 base, the V and J ends lie 10 bases apart. From a lookup of the germline V gene, CDR1 and CDR2 are SGHRS and YFSETQ. A word on this clone: Its binding antigen is unknown. Base quality data are lacking; no much larger clone is found one base away.

Results and caveats for the whole study, not just this receptor: Spike-specific TCR breadth and depth rose significantly after two AZD1222 doses compared with day 0 and with MenACWY recipients. Conclusions about previously exposed vaccinees are limited because only six or seven AZD1222 recipients were SARS-CoV-2 seropositive at baseline. The whole spike protein was spanned by vaccine-associated CD4 TCRs, and dominant responses were seen in regions 160-218 and 743-854. Participants were mostly white British and included more females than males, and it was suggested by the authors that clonal diversity may have been underestimated. Epitopes outside the regions mutated in the B.1.351 and B.1.1.7 variants were reportedly recognized by nearly half of the unique spike-specific TCRs. In the small 56-69-year group, the increase in depth fell short of significance, most likely because of low power. Because no samples from the day 14 peak response were available, repertoires could be characterized only after the peak T cell response.

The chain joins TRBV5-1 to TRBJ2-5; the D gene is unclear. The TCR comes from an adult who had recovered from COVID-19. This specimen was peripheral blood, taken after recovery from COVID-19. The sequence in DNA is TGCGCCAGCAGCTTGGCGACAACAAGCCAAGAGACCCAGTACTTC. It encodes CASSLATTSQETQYF.